In this sample, the clone carrying this TCR beta chain turned up many times. Its specificity is not known. TCRdb processed the 5' RACE reads anew with MiXCR; each CDR3 protein has one entry. Here the sample spans approximately 300,000 distinct CDR3 sequences, around 7% being singletons. The data were taken from a study of T cells after yellow fever vaccination. Overall study findings and caveats: From the bulk population, abundant clonotypes could contaminate and appear within FACS-sorted repertoires. Of the clonotypes, a small share occurred in both CD4 and CD8 compartments.

The CDR3 sequence is 15 residues long. V lost 7 bases, J lost 2 bases, and 19 bases lay in between. Per the germline V gene, CDR1 is DFQATT and CDR2 is SNEGSKA (reference sequence). The source of this sequence is a man between 18 and 29 years old who received the YFV17D yellow fever vaccine. The chain is built from TRBV20-1 and TRBJ2-3; D may correspond to TRBD1 or TRBD2 (6 bases each). The input for sequencing was PBMCs, taken approximately 40 days after the first yellow fever vaccination. Written as DNA, the CDR3 is TGCAGTGGACTTCTCCCGGGGGCCCTCACAGATACGCAGTATTTT. Protein product: CSGLLPGALTDTQYF.